This entry lists 7 T cell receptor beta chains sequenced from one sample in a study of T cell responses to AZD1222 COVID-19 vaccine. Sequenced by immunoSEQ multiplex PCR; TCRdb stores in-frame clones only, minus some. The table includes about 110,000 clones, over 85% detected once. Source: peripheral blood, taken 28 days after the second AZD1222 dose. The origin of the receptors is an adult who received the AZD1222 COVID-19 vaccine.

V gene TRBV19 combines with J gene TRBJ2-7; 9 nucleotides match TRBD1. This CDR3 comprises 14 residues. Germline CDR1 and CDR2: LNHDA and SQIVND (reference sequence). J gave up 5 bases and V 6 bases, and 8 bases lay outside the gene matches. For the CDR3, the DNA is TGTGCCAGTAGCGTGACGGGACAGGGAAACGAGCAGTACTTC. Protein: CASSVTGQGNEQYF.

The chain couples TRBV6-1 to TRBJ2-1; D ambiguous. The CDR3 spans 11 residues. V lost 2 bases, J lost 9 bases, and 5 bases lay in between. Germline V gives CDR1 MNHNS, CDR2 SASEGT. The CDR3 here is CASSERLEQFF. In nucleotides, the CDR3 is TGTGCCAGCAGTGAACGCCTTGAGCAGTTCTTC.

The chain combines TRBV20-1 with TRBJ1-1; D remains ambiguous. Germline V gene lookup returns CDR1 DFQATT and CDR2 SNEGSKA (reference sequence). The CDR3 is 11 residues long. Trimming removed 1 base at V and 7 bases at J, with 7 bases between. CDR3 sequence (DNA): TGCAGTGCTAGAGGCGATTATGAAGCTTTCTTT. Translation gives CSARGDYEAFF.

This chain connects TRBV18 to TRBJ2-7, with 8 bases matching TRBD1. The CDR3 length is 14 residues. CDR1 and CDR2 from the germline V gene are KGHSH and LQKENI. The V and J ends lost 6 bases and 6 bases, in that order; junction bases with no gene match: 10. CDR3 sequence reads: CASSSGQERSEQYF. DNA for the CDR3: TGTGCCAGCTCGTCGGGACAGGAACGTTCCGAGCAGTACTTC.

This clone was seen more than once but under ten times. V gene TRBV11-3 combines with J gene TRBJ2-1; 7 bases are shared with TRBD2. The V gene's germline CDR1 is SGHNT and CDR2 YENEEA. Trimming removed 7 bases from V and 7 bases from J; junction bases left unmatched: 10. The CDR3 has 14 residues. The CDR3 here is CASTLRPSGNEQFF. The CDR3 nucleotides read TGTGCCAGCACCCTCAGACCTAGCGGTAATGAGCAGTTCTTC.

This clone was recorded only once. The chain joins TRBV29-1 to TRBJ2-1, with no clear D. Trimming stripped 0 bases from V and 2 bases from J, with 17 bases between. The CDR3 length is 17 residues. From germline, CDR1 is SQVTM and CDR2 ANQGSEA. The DNA of the CDR3 is TGCAGCGTTGAAGATCTGACCGATAATACTCCCTACAATGAGCAGTTCTTC. Translated: CSVEDLTDNTPYNEQFF.

The genes are TRBV5-5 and TRBJ1-5, with 9 bases matching TRBD1. V was clipped by 3 bases and J by 6 bases; unmatched bases: 7. CDR3 length: 15 amino acids. The germline gives CDR1 SGHKS, CDR2 YYEKEE (reference sequence). The CDR3 is CASSYGTGISQPQHF. CDR3 coding DNA: TGTGCCAGCAGCTACGGGACAGGGATCAGTCAGCCCCAGCATTTT.